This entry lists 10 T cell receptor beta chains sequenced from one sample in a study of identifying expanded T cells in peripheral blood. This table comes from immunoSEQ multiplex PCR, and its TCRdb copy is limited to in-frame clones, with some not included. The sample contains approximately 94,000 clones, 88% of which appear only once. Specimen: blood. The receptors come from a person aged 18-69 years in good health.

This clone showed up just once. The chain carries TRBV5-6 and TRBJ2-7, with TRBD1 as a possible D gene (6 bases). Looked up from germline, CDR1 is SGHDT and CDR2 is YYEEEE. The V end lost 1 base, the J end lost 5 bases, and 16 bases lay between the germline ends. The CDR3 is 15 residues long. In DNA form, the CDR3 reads TGTGCCAGCAGCTTGTTTCAGGGGCAATGGGACGAGCAGTACTTC. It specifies CASSLFQGQWDEQYF.

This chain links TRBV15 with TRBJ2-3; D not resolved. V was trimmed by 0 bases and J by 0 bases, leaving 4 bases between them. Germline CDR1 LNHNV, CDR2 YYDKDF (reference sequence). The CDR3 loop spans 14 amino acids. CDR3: CATSRDISTDTQYF. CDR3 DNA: TGTGCCACCAGCAGAGACATCAGCACAGATACGCAGTATTTT.

This CDR3 is CASTAGSTNEKLFF. The CDR3 DNA reads as TGTGCCAGCACCGCCGGTTCAACTAATGAAAAACTGTTTTTT. The chain employs TRBV6-1 and TRBJ1-4; D remains ambiguous. From germline, CDR1 is MNHNS and CDR2 SASEGT. V lost 7 bases and J 0 bases, leaving 9 bases between the germline ends. This CDR3 spans 14 amino acids.

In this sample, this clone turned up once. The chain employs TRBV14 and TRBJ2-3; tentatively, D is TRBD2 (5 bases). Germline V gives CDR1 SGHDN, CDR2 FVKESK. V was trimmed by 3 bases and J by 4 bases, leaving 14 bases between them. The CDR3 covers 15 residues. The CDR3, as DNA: TGTGCCAGCAGCCAGACTGACTACGACGCAGATACGCAGTATTTT. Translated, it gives CASSQTDYDADTQYF.

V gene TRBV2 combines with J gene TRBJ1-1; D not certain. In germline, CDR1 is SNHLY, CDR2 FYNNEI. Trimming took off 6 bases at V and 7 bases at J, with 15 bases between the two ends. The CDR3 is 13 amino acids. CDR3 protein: CASSLGRLLEAFF. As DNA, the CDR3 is TGTGCCAGCAGCTTAGGCAGATTACTTGAAGCTTTCTTT.

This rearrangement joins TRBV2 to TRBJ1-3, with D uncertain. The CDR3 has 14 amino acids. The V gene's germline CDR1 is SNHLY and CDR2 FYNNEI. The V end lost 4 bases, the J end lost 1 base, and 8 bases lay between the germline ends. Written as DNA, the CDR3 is TGTGCCAGCAGTGGGTTGGGGTCTGGAAACACCATATATTTT. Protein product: CASSGLGSGNTIYF.

The CDR3 here is CASSFYPAGTGGNEQFF. CDR3 nucleotides: TGTGCCAGCTCATTTTACCCCGCCGGGACAGGGGGCAATGAGCAGTTCTTC. The chain is built from TRBV18 and TRBJ2-1, with 11 bases that match TRBD1. The CDR3 has 17 amino acids. Germline V CDR1 and CDR2: KGHSH, LQKENI. Losses at the gene ends were 5 bases for V and 6 bases for J; bases not matched to a gene: 12.

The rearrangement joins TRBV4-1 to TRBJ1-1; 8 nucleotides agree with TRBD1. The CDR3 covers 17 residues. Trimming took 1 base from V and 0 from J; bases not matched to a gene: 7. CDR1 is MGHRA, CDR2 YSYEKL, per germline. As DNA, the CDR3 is TGCGCCAGCAGCCAAGCCGGGGACAGGAGGATGAACACTGAAGCTTTCTTT. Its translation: CASSQAGDRRMNTEAFF.

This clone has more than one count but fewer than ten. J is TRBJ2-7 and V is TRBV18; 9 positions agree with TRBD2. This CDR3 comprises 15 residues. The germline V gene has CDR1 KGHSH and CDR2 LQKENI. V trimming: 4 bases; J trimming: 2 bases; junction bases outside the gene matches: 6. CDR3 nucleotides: TGTGCCAGCTCACGCCCCGCTAGCGGGGCCTACGAGCAGTACTTC. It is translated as CASSRPASGAYEQYF.

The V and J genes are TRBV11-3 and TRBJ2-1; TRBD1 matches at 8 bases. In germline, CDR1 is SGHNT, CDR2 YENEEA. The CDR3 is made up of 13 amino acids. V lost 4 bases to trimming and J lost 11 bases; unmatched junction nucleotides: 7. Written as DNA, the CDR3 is TGTGCCAGCAGCTCCGGCGACAGGGGTCAGCAGTTCTTC. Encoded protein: CASSSGDRGQQFF.